This T cell receptor (beta chain) came from a study of blood T cell repertoires in COVID-19. Turning to the study itself: Samples of COVID-19 (acute and convalescent) were obtained from the United States, Italy and Spain. Sample material is recorded as cDNA or gDNA derived from T cells, B-cell-depleted T cells, or PBMCs.

In germline, CDR1 is WNHNN, CDR2 SYGVQD (reference sequence). V gave up 4 bases and J gave up 2 bases, with 8 bases separating them. This CDR3 is 13 amino acids long. Authors' methods: Reference gene primer amplification yielded estimated nucleated cell counts. Repertoires were generated with immunoSEQ multiplex PCR, while TCRdb's copy carries only in-frame clones and drops some. The D gene and trimming were derived from the DNA, and the V and J assignments and clone size from that table. Of 80,000 to 95,000 clones in the sample, around 84% were seen once. Sequencing was performed on peripheral blood. The chain joins TRBV10-1 to TRBJ1-2, with D perhaps TRBD1 (6 bases). This sequence originates from a woman of 80 years or more in a cohort sampled during active or convalescent COVID-19. CDR3 DNA sequence: TGCGCCAGCAGTGCGGACAGAAACTATGGCTACACCTTC. Protein sequence: CASSADRNYGYTF.